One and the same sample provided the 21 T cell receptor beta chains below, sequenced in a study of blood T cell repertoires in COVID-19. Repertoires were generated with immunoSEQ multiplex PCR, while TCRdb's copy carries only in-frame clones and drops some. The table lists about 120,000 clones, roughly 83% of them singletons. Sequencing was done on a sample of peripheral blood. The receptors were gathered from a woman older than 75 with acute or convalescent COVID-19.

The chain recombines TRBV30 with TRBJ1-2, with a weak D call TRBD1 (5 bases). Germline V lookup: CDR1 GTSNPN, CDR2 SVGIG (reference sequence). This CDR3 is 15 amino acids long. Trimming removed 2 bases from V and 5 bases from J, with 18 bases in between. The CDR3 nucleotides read TGTGCCTGGAGTTCCCCTCGACAGTTTCAATATGGCTACACCTTC. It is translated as CAWSSPRQFQYGYTF. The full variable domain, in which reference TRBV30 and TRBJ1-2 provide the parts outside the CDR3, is SQTIHQWPATLVQPVGSPLSLECTVEGTSNPNLYWYRQAAGRGLQLLFYSVGIGQISSEVPQNLSASRPQDRQFILSSKKLLLSDSGFYLCAWSSPRQFQYGYTFGSGTRLTVV.

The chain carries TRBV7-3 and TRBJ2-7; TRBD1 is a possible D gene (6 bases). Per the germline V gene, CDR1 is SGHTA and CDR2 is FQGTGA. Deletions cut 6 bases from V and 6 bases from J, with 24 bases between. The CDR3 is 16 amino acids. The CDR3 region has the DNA TGTGCCAGCAGATTTCGAACGGGACACCCCCCCGCCGAGCAGTACTTC. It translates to CASRFRTGHPPAEQYF. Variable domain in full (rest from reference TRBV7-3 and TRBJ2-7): GAGVSQTPSNKVTEKGKYVELRCDPISGHTALYWYRQSLGQGPEFLIYFQGTGAADDSGLPNDRFFAVRPEGSVSTLKIQRTERGDSAVYLCASRFRTGHPPAEQYFGPGTRLTVT.

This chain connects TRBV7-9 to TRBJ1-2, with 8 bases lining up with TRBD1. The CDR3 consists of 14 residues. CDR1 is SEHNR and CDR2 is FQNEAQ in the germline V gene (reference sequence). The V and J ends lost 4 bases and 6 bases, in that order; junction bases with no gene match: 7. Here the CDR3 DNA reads TGTGCCAGCAGCTCCGCGGGACAGGAGAATGGCTACACCTTC. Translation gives CASSSAGQENGYTF.

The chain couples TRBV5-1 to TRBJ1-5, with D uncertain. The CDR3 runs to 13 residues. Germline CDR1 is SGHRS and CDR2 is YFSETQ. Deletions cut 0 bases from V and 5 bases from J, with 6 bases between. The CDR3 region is CASSLVADQPQHF. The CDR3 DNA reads TGCGCCAGCAGCTTGGTAGCTGATCAGCCCCAGCATTTT.

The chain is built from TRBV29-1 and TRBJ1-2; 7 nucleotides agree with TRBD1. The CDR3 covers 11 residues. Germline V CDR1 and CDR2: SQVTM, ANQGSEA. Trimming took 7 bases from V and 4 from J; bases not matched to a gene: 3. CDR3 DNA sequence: TGCAGCGCGGGACAGTCCTATGGCTACACCTTC. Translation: CSAGQSYGYTF.

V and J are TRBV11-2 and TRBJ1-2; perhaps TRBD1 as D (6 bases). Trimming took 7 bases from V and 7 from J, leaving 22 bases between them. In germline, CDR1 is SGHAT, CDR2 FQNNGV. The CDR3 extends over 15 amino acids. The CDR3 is CASTILGGAWGGYTF. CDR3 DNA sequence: TGTGCCAGCACCATCTTAGGGGGGGCGTGGGGTGGCTACACCTTC.

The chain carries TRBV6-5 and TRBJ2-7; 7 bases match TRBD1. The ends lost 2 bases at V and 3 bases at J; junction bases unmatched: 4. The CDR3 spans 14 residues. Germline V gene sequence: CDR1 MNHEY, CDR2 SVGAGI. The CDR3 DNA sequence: TGTGCCAGCAGTTACGGGCAGGGGGACTACGAGCAGTACTTC. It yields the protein CASSYGQGDYEQYF.

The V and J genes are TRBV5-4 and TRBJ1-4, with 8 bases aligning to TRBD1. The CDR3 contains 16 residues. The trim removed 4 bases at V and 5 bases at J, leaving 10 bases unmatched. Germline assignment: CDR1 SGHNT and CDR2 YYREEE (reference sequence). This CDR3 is CASSEAGQGQNEKLFF. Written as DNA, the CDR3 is TGTGCCAGCAGCGAAGCCGGACAGGGTCAAAATGAAAAACTGTTTTTT.

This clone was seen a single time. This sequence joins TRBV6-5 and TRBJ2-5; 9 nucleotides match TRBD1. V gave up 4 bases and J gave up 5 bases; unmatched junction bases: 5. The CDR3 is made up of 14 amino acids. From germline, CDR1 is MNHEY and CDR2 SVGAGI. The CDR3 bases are TGTGCCAGCAGTTGGGACAGGGTGAGCGAGACCCAGTACTTC. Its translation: CASSWDRVSETQYF.

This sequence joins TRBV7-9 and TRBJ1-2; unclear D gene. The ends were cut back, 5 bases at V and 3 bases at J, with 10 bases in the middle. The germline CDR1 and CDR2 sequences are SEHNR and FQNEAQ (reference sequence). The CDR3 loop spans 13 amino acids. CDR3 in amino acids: CASSRTGDYGYTF. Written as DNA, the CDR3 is TGTGCCAGCAGCCGGACCGGGGACTATGGCTACACCTTC.

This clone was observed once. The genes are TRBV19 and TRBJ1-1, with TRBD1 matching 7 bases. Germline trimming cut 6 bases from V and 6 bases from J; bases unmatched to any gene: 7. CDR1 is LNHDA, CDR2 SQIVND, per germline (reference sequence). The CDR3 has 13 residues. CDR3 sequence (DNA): TGTGCCAGTAGCAGACAGGGTTTCGCTGAAGCTTTCTTT. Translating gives CASSRQGFAEAFF.

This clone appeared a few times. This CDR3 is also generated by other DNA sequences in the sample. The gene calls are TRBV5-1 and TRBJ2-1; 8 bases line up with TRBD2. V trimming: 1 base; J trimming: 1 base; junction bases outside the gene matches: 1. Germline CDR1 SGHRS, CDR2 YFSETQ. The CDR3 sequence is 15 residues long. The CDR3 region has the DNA TGCGCCAGCAGCTTGACTAGCGGTTCCTACAATGAGCAGTTCTTC. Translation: CASSLTSGSYNEQFF.

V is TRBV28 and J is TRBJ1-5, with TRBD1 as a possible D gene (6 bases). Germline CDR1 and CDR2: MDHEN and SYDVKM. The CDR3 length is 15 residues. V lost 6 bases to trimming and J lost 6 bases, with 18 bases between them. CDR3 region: CASSRRGGQVQPQHF. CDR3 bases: TGTGCCAGCAGCCGCCGGGGGGGGCAGGTTCAGCCCCAGCATTTT.

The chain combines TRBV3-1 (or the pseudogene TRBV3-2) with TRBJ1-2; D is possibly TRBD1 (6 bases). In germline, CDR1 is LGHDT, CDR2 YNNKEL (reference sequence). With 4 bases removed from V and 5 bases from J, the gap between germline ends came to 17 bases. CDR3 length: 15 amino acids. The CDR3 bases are TGTGCCAGCAGCCCCTTCTCAGGGGTATCATATGGCTACACCTTC. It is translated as CASSPFSGVSYGYTF.

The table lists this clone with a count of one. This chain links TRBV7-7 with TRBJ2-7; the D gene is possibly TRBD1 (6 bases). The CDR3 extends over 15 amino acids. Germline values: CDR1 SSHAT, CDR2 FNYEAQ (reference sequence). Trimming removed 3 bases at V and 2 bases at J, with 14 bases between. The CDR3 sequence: CASSFDSTGTYEQYF. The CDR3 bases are TGTGCCAGCAGCTTTGATTCGACAGGAACCTACGAGCAGTACTTC.

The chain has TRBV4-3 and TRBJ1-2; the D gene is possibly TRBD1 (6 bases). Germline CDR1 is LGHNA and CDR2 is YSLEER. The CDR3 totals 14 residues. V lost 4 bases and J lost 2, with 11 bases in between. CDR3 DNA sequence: TGCGCCAGCAGCCTTCGCACAGGGAACTATGGCTACACCTTC. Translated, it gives CASSLRTGNYGYTF.

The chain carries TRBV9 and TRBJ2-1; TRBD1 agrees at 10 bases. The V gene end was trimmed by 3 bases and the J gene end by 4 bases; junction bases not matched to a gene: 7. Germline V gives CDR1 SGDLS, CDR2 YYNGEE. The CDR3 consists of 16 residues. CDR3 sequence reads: CASSEGWGQGYNEQFF. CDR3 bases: TGTGCCAGCAGCGAGGGATGGGGACAGGGGTACAATGAGCAGTTCTTC. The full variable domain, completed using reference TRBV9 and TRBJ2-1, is DSGVTQTPKHLITATGQRVTLRCSPRSGDLSVYWYQQSLDQGLQFLIQYYNGEERAKGNILERFSAQQFPDLHSELNLSSLELGDSALYFCASSEGWGQGYNEQFFGPGTRLTVL.

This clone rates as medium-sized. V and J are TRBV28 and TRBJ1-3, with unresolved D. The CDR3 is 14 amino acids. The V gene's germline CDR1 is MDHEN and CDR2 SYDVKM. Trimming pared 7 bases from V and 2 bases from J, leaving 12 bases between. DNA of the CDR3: TGTGCCAGCACCACGACGGGTGCTGGAAACACCATATATTTT. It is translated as CASTTTGAGNTIYF. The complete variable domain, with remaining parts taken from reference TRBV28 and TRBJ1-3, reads DVKVTQSSRYLVKRTGEKVFLECVQDMDHENMFWYRQDPGLGLRLIYFSYDVKMKEKGDIPEGYSVSREKKERFSLILESASTNQTSMYLCASTTTGAGNTIYFGEGSWLTVV.

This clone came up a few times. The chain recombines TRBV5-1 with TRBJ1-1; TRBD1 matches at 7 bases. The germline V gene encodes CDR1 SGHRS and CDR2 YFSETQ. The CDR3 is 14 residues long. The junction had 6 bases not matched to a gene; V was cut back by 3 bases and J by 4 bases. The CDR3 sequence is CASSYDRASTEAFF. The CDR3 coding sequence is TGCGCCAGCAGCTACGACAGGGCGAGCACTGAAGCTTTCTTT.

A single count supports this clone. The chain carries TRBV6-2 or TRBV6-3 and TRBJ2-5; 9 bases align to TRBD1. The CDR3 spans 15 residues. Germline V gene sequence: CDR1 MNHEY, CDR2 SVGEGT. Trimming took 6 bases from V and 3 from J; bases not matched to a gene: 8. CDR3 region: CASRPPGQGKETQYF. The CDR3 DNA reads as TGTGCCAGCAGACCTCCGGGACAGGGAAAAGAGACCCAGTACTTC.

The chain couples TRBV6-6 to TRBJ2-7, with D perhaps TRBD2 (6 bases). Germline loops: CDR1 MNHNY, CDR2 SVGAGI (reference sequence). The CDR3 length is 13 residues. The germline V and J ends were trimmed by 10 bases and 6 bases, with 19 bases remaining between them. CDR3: CATRDSNPGEQYF. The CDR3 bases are TGTGCCACACGGGACTCCAATCCGGGCGAGCAGTACTTC.